One TCR beta chain is described in this entry. Some clones are missing from TCRdb's copy, which holds only in-frame ones; the method was immunoSEQ multiplex PCR. The sample shows 75,000 to 85,000 clones, 70% to 90% of them seen only once. V was cut by 0 bases and J by 4 bases, with 6 bases left in between. The germline V gene has CDR1 GTSNPN and CDR2 SVGIG (reference sequence). The CDR3 runs to 12 residues. This sample was included in a study of technical replicates of blood from four donors. This rearrangement joins TRBV30 to TRBJ2-5; D gene uncertain. This sequence was found in a human donor in good health. Some clones in this sample may be carry-over from other donors' samples. Specimen: PBMCs. The CDR3 is CAWSVIRETQYF. DNA of the CDR3: TGTGCCTGGAGTGTTATCCGAGAGACCCAGTACTTC.